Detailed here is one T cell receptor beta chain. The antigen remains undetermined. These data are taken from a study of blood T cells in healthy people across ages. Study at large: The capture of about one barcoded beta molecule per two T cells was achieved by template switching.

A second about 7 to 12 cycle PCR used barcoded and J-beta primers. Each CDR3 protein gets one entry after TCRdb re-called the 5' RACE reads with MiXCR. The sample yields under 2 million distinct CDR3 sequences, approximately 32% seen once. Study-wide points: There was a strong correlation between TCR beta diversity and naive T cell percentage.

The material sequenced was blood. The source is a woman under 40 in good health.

CDR3 region: CASNTDRTAGGETQYF. The CDR3 region has the DNA TGTGCCAGCAATACGGATCGGACAGCGGGGGGAGAGACCCAGTACTTC. The rearrangement joins TRBV2 to TRBJ2-5; 9 nucleotides align to TRBD2. CDR1 and CDR2 from the germline V gene are SNHLY and FYNNEI. V dropped 7 bases and J dropped 4; count of bases not matched to a gene: 13. The CDR3 length is 16 residues.